The rows below give T cell receptor beta chains drawn from one sample of a study of blood T cell repertoires in COVID-19. Sequenced by immunoSEQ multiplex PCR; TCRdb stores in-frame clones only, minus some. The sample shows hundreds of thousands of clones, over 85% of them seen only once. The sample was PBMCs or T cells enriched from blood (not recorded which). These receptors were collected from a woman aged 30 to 39 with acute COVID-19. Each CDR3 is given with its conserved first and last residue. Fields, in order: D gene, V gene, clone size, J gene, CDR3 protein, CDR3 DNA. The D gene is left open where the match is weak. Size tells how often a clone was seen (once, few, many) or the class of an expanded clone, and some rows leave it out.

>TRBD1|TRBV9|-|TRBJ1-3
CASSVATQGPLVGNTIYF
TGTGCCAGCAGCGTAGCAACACAGGGGCCTTTGGTAGGAAACACCATATATTTT
>-|TRBV6-5|many|TRBJ2-7
CATKGDHYEQYF
TGTGCCACCAAGGGGGATCACTACGAGCAGTACTTC
>TRBD1|TRBV18|-|TRBJ1-2
CASSPSPQGDYGYTF
TGTGCCAGCTCACCATCACCACAGGGGGACTATGGCTACACCTTC
>TRBD2|TRBV27|-|TRBJ2-2
CASSSTSGGHTGELFF
TGTGCCAGCAGTTCTACTAGCGGGGGTCACACCGGGGAGCTGTTTTTT
>TRBD2|TRBV2|-|TRBJ2-1
CASVSGGRYNEQFF
TGTGCCAGCGTTAGCGGGGGGCGTTACAATGAGCAGTTCTTC
>-|TRBV6-5|once|TRBJ2-4
CASRSTANLNIQYF
TGTGCCAGCAGAAGTACCGCAAACTTAAACATTCAGTACTTC
>-|TRBV10-3|-|TRBJ1-2
CAISDHGTDPTNYGYTF
TGTGCCATCAGTGATCATGGTACAGATCCAACTAACTATGGCTACACCTTC
>-|TRBV11-2|-|TRBJ2-1
CASSPRLGGNEQFF
TGTGCCAGCAGCCCCAGACTAGGAGGCAATGAGCAGTTCTTC
>-|TRBV9|-|TRBJ2-3
CASSPRLTEGTDTQYF
TGTGCCAGCAGCCCTCGCCTAACCGAGGGCACAGATACGCAGTATTTT
>TRBD2|TRBV4-2|-|TRBJ2-7
CASSQETSGGYEQYF
TGTGCCAGCAGCCAAGAGACTAGCGGGGGGTACGAGCAGTACTTC
>TRBD1|TRBV9|-|TRBJ1-1
CASSVLGTVNTEAFF
TGTGCCAGCAGCGTTCTCGGGACAGTGAACACTGAAGCTTTCTTT
>-|TRBV30|-|TRBJ2-7
CAWSVGGDTYEQYF
TGTGCCTGGAGTGTCGGGGGAGATACCTACGAGCAGTACTTC
>TRBD1|TRBV11-2|-|TRBJ1-2
CASSSRTGGGYGYTF
TGTGCCAGCAGCTCTCGGACAGGGGGAGGGTATGGCTACACCTTC
>TRBD1|TRBV10-2|-|TRBJ1-2
CASGQGDYGYTF
TGCGCCAGTGGACAGGGGGACTATGGCTACACCTTC
>-|TRBV4-1|-|TRBJ1-2
CASSFPGVGYGYTF
TGCGCCAGCAGCTTTCCAGGGGTAGGGTATGGCTACACCTTC
>TRBD1|TRBV2|-|TRBJ2-7
CATTVGRDREWYEQYF
TGTGCCACCACCGTCGGTCGGGACAGGGAGTGGTACGAGCAGTACTTC
>TRBD2|TRBV11-2|-|TRBJ2-1
CASSLGLAGGSYNEQFF
TGTGCCAGCAGCCTGGGACTAGCGGGGGGTTCCTACAATGAGCAGTTCTTC
>TRBD1|TRBV11-2|once|TRBJ2-7
CASSLSRDRKYF
TGTGCCAGCAGCTTATCCCGGGACAGGAAGTACTTC
>-|TRBV3-1/TRBV3-2|-|TRBJ1-3
CASSPSNSGNTIYF
TGTGCCAGCAGCCCGAGTAACTCTGGAAACACCATATATTTT
>-|TRBV5-1|-|TRBJ2-2
CASSLGASNTGELFF
TGCGCCAGCAGCTTGGGGGCTTCGAACACCGGGGAGCTGTTTTTT
>-|TRBV3-1/TRBV3-2|-|TRBJ2-1
CASSQGTGPVIGGEQFF
TGTGCCAGCAGCCAAGGCACAGGGCCGGTAATCGGCGGTGAGCAGTTCTTC
>TRBD1|TRBV27|-|TRBJ1-2
CASSLRPTGVLYGYTF
TGTGCCAGCAGTCTACGTCCGACAGGGGTCCTCTATGGCTACACCTTC
>-|TRBV2|-|TRBJ1-5
CASSPEPTGMGQPQHF
TGTGCCAGCAGTCCCGAACCTACAGGGATGGGACAGCCCCAGCATTTT
>-|TRBV18|-|TRBJ1-2
CASSPLEARIRGYTF
TGTGCCAGCTCACCCCTTGAGGCCCGCATCCGCGGCTACACCTTC
>TRBD1|TRBV27|-|TRBJ1-6
CASSYTGTGTSPLHF
TGTGCCAGCAGTTATACCGGGACAGGAACCTCACCCCTCCACTTT
>-|TRBV6-5|-|TRBJ1-1
CASSYHRTSNTEAFF
TGTGCCAGCAGTTATCACCGAACTAGTAACACTGAAGCTTTCTTT
>TRBD2|TRBV5-4|once|TRBJ2-5
CASSLPLAGPQETQYF
TGTGCCAGCAGCTTGCCCCTAGCGGGCCCACAAGAGACCCAGTACTTC
>-|TRBV10-2|-|TRBJ1-1
CASRVEVWTEAFF
TGCGCCAGCAGAGTCGAGGTTTGGACTGAAGCTTTCTTT
>-|TRBV11-2|once|TRBJ1-1
CASSLAYRDTEAFF
TGTGCCAGCAGCTTAGCTTACAGGGACACTGAAGCTTTCTTT
>TRBD1|TRBV2|-|TRBJ2-7
CASTLGQATYEQYF
TGTGCCAGCACCCTGGGACAGGCGACATACGAGCAGTACTTC
>-|TRBV5-4|once|TRBJ2-3
CASTSRDTQYF
TGTGCCAGCACCTCTAGAGATACGCAGTATTTT
>TRBD1|TRBV5-1|few|TRBJ1-5
CASSRSTGSNQPQHF
TGCGCCAGCAGCAGATCGACAGGGAGCAATCAGCCCCAGCATTTT
>-|TRBV6-5|-|TRBJ1-4
CASSYGAGGGNEKLFF
TGTGCCAGCAGTTACGGGGCGGGAGGGGGGAATGAAAAACTGTTTTTT
>-|TRBV3-1/TRBV3-2|-|TRBJ1-2
CASSLTESNYGYTF
TGTGCCAGCAGTCTGACTGAATCTAACTATGGCTACACCTTC
>TRBD1|TRBV15|-|TRBJ1-5
CATSNGQGGSQPQHF
TGTGCCACCAGCAACGGACAGGGTGGTAGTCAGCCCCAGCATTTT
>TRBD1|TRBV15|-|TRBJ1-5
CATSVDRTKSQPQHF
TGTGCCACCAGTGTGGACAGGACCAAGAGTCAGCCCCAGCATTTT
>-|TRBV18|-|TRBJ1-6
CASSFDNSPLHF
TGTGCCAGCTCATTCGATAATTCACCCCTCCACTTT
>-|TRBV6-1|many|TRBJ1-2
CASSEVRGGGNYGYTF
TGTGCCAGCAGTGAAGTGCGAGGGGGTGGCAACTATGGCTACACCTTC
>TRBD1|TRBV2|-|TRBJ1-6
CASSDDRGYNSPLHF
TGTGCCAGCAGTGATGACAGGGGTTATAATTCACCCCTCCACTTT
>-|TRBV6-5|-|TRBJ1-6
CASSRSSYNSPLHF
TGTGCCAGCAGCCGTAGCTCCTATAATTCACCCCTCCACTTT